This T cell receptor beta chain was captured by sequencing in a study of T cells in Graves' hyperthyroidism and ophthalmopathy. RNA transcripts were the template for amplifying TCR beta CDR3 regions. A set of HTBI primers served as the primers for a first-round RT-PCR of the TCR CDR3. Using its own MiXCR run on the multiplex PCR reads, TCRdb lists one record per CDR3 protein. This sample yields approximately 400,000 distinct CDR3 sequences, of which around a quarter are seen a single time; 73% belongs to the top ten. Stable hyperthyroidism: no ophthalmopathy progression over 18 months of follow-up. The study enrolled patients aged 18 to 65 with newly diagnosed hyperthyroidism of under 2 months' duration. In making diagnoses, clinical symptoms, serum thyroxine and TRAb, thyroid ultrasound and orbital computed tomography were all used. With respect to this clonotype: The antigen remains undetermined.

The CDR3 is 13 residues long. Germline-derived CDR1 and CDR2 are LNHNV and YYDKDF (reference sequence). The V gene lost 0 bases and the J gene lost 8 bases, with 8 bases spanning the gap. Findings of the study overall: Peripheral blood also featured most of the thyroid clonotypes expanded above 0.001.

The chain recombines TRBV15 with TRBJ1-5, with D possibly TRBD1 on 5 matching bases. The TCR comes from a man aged 50-60 years with Graves' hyperthyroidism. The specimen sequenced was blood. This CDR3 is CATSRDWGEPQHF. The CDR3 nucleotides are TGTGCCACCAGCAGAGATTGGGGGGAGCCCCAGCATTTT.